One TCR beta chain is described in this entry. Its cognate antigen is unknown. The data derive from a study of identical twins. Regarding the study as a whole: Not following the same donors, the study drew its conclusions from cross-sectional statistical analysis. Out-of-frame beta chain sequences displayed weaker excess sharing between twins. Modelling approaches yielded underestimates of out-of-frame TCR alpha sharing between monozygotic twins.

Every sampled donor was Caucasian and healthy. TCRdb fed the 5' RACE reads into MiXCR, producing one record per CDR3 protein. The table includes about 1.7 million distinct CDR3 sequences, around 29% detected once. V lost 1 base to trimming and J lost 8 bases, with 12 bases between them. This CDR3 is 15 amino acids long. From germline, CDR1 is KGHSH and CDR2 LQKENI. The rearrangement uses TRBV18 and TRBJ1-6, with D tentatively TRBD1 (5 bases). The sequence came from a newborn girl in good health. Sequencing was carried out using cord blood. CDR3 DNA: TGTGCCAGCTCACCACAAGGGGCCAGCGATTCACCCCTCCACTTT. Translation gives CASSPQGASDSPLHF.